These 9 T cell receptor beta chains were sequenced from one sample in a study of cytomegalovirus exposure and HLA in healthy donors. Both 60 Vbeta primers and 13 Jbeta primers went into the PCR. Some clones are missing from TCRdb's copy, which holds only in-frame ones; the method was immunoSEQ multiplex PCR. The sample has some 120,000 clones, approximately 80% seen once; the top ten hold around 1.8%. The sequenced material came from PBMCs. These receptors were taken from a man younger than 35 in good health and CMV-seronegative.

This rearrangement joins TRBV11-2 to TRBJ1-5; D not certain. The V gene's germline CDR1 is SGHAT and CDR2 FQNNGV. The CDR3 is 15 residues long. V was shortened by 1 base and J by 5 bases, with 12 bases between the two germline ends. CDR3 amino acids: CASSLVENIDQPQHF. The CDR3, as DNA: TGTGCCAGCAGCTTAGTGGAGAATATCGATCAGCCCCAGCATTTT.

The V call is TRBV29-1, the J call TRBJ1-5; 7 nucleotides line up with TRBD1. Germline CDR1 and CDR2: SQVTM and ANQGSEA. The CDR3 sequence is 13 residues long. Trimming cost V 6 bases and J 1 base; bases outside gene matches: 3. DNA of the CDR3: TGCAGCGTCGGGACAGCGAGCAATCAGCCCCAGCATTTT. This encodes CSVGTASNQPQHF.

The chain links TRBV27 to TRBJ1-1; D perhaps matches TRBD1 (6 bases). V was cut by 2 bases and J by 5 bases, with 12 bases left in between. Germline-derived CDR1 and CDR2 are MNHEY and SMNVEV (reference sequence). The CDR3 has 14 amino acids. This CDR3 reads CASSLAGGGTEAFF. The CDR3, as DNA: TGTGCCAGCAGTTTAGCGGGGGGCGGAACTGAAGCTTTCTTT.

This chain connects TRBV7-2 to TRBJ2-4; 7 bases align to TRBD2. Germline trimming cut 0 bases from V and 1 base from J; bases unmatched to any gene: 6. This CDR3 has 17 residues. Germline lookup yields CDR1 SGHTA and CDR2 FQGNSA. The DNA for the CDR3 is TGTGCCAGCAGCTTAGCGAGCGGGGTTGGGGCCAAAAACATTCAGTACTTC. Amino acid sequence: CASSLASGVGAKNIQYF.

The CDR3 DNA follows: TGTGCCAGCAGTTACCTGAATCAGCCCCAGCATTTT. It codes for CASSYLNQPQHF. The V and J genes are TRBV6-6 and TRBJ1-5; no clear D gene. V was cut by 2 bases and J by 4 bases, with 3 bases left in between. This CDR3 has 12 residues. Germline CDR1 MNHNY, CDR2 SVGAGI (reference sequence).

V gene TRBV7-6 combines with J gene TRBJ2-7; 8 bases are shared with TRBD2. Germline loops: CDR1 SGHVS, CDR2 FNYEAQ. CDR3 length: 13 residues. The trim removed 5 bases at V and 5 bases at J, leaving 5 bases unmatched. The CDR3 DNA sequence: TGTGCCAGCAGCCCCGGGGGGGCCCACGAGCAGTACTTC. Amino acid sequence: CASSPGGAHEQYF.

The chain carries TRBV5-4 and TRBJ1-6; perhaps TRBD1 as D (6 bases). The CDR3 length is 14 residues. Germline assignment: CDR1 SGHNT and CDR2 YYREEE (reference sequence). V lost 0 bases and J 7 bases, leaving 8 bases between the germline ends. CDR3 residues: CASSLGGRNSPLHF. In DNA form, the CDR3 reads TGTGCCAGCAGCTTGGGGGGGCGGAATTCACCCCTCCACTTT. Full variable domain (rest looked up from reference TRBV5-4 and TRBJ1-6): ETGVTQSPTHLIKTRGQQVTLRCSSQSGHNTVSWYQQALGQGPQFIFQYYREEENGRGNFPPRFSGLQFPNYSSELNVNALELDDSALYLCASSLGGRNSPLHFGNGTRLTVT.

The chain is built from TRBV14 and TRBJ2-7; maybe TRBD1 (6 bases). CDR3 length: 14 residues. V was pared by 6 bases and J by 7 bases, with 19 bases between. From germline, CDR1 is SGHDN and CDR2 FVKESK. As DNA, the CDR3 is TGTGCCAGCAGTCCTTCCGGGCCTACAGGGGAGCAGTACTTC. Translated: CASSPSGPTGEQYF.

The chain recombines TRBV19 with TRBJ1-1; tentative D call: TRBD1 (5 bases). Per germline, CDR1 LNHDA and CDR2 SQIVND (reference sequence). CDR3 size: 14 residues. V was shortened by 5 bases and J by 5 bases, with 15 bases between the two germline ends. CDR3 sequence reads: CASSAPGGGTEAFF. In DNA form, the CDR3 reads TGTGCCAGTAGTGCCCCTGGGGGGGGAACTGAAGCTTTCTTT.